This is a list of T cell receptor beta chains from one sample in a study of glioma-infiltrating T cells. TCRdb re-analysed the multiplex PCR reads in MiXCR, keeping a single row per CDR3 protein. The table records about 130,000 distinct CDR3 sequences, under 25% of them present only once. The sample taken for sequencing was glioma tissue, nonneoplastic brain tissue, or PBMCs (not recorded which). The receptors stem from a human donor with low-grade glioma or glioblastoma, undergoing nonglioma brain surgery, or in good health (not recorded which). Each CDR3 is given with its conserved first and last residue. A D gene is named only where the DNA matches it firmly. Some rows have no size entry. The others give once, few or many, or a class for an expanded clone.

D | J | size | V | CDR3 | DNA
. | TRBJ1-1 | many | TRBV4-1 | CASSQGQVNTEAFF | TGCGCCAGCAGCCAAGGACAAGTGAACACTGAAGCTTTCTTT
. | TRBJ2-5 | . | TRBV12-3/TRBV12-4 | CASSFWGTGGQETQYF | TGTGCCAGCAGTTTTTGGGGGACTGGGGGGCAAGAGACCCAGTACTTC
. | TRBJ2-3 | many | TRBV7-8 | CASSLAPGRTDTQYF | TGTGCCAGCAGCTTAGCGCCAGGTCGCACAGATACGCAGTATTTT
. | TRBJ2-6 | few | TRBV27 | CASRPRTGSGANVLTF | TGTGCCAGTAGACCAAGAACAGGTTCTGGGGCCAACGTCCTGACTTTC
. | TRBJ2-3 | few | TRBV7-9 | CASSPSRATDTQYF | TGTGCCAGCAGCCCTTCTAGGGCAACAGATACGCAGTATTTT
. | TRBJ1-1 | many | TRBV5-1 | CASSRRTVTNTEAFF | TGCGCCAGCAGCCGTAGGACAGTAACGAACACTGAAGCTTTCTTT
TRBD1 | TRBJ1-6 | . | TRBV20-1 | CSARQTGVGSPLHF | TGCAGTGCTAGACAAACAGGGGTTGGTTCACCCCTCCACTTT
. | TRBJ1-5 | . | TRBV7-8 | CASSPQGGDSNQPQHF | TGTGCCAGCAGCCCACAGGGTGGGGATAGCAATCAGCCCCAGCATTTT
. | TRBJ2-3 | . | TRBV6-2/TRBV6-3 | CASSRTLSTDTQYF | TGTGCCAGCAGTCGGACTCTTAGCACAGATACGCAGTATTTT
TRBD1 | TRBJ1-3 | . | TRBV19 | CASEGGALGNTIYF | TGTGCGTCAGAAGGGGGCGCGTTGGGAAACACCATATATTTT
. | TRBJ2-1 | . | TRBV7-9 | CTSSLGANYNEQFF | TGTACCAGCAGCTTAGGGGCAAACTACAATGAGCAGTTCTTC
. | TRBJ2-3 | few | TRBV4-2 | CASRNRDMSDTQYF | TGTGCCAGCAGAAACAGGGATATGTCAGATACGCAGTATTTT
TRBD1 | TRBJ2-5 | many | TRBV7-2 | CASSLGRYRGRRGETQYF | TGTGCCAGCAGCTTAGGCAGATACAGGGGGCGCCGAGGAGAGACCCAGTACTTC
. | TRBJ1-4 | few | TRBV18 | CASSPDSINEKLFF | TGTGCCAGCTCACCGGACAGCATTAATGAAAAACTGTTTTTT
TRBD1 | TRBJ1-1 | many | TRBV6-1 | CASNRDRLNTEAFF | TGTGCCAGCAACCGGGACAGGTTGAACACTGAAGCTTTCTTT
. | TRBJ2-6 | many | TRBV20-1 | CSASPHGSGANVLTF | TGCAGTGCTTCCCCCCATGGCTCTGGGGCCAACGTCCTGACTTTC
. | TRBJ2-1 | . | TRBV2 | CASSEQGVAYNEQFF | TGTGCCAGCAGTGAACAAGGGGTTGCGTACAATGAGCAGTTCTTC
. | TRBJ2-3 | many | TRBV7-2 | CASSSGRTVDTQYF | TGTGCCAGCAGCTCGGGCAGGACCGTAGATACGCAGTATTTT
. | TRBJ2-2 | . | TRBV7-7 | CASSRDGTMDTGELFF | TGCGCCAGCAGCAGGGACGGGACAATGGACACCGGGGAGCTGTTTTTT
TRBD1 | TRBJ1-2 | once | TRBV29-1 | CSIFTGGAVDNYGYTF | TGCAGCATATTTACAGGGGGCGCGGTAGATAACTATGGCTACACCTTC
. | TRBJ1-3 | few | TRBV6-1 | CASSRGRSPGNTIYF | TGTGCCAGCAGCCGAGGGAGGTCTCCCGGAAACACCATATATTTT
. | TRBJ2-5 | . | TRBV7-2 | CASSWGRETQYF | TGTGCCAGCAGCTGGGGGCGAGAGACCCAGTACTTC
. | TRBJ2-1 | few | TRBV11-2 | CASSLDLRNEQFF | TGTGCCAGCAGCTTAGATCTTAGAAATGAGCAGTTCTTC